This TCR beta chain was identified in a study of CD8 T cells in Susac syndrome. Reverse transcription used about 0.45 to 1 ug RNA and random hexamers. TCRdb called the immunoSEQ multiplex PCR reads again in MiXCR, with one record for every CDR3 protein. The table records about 250,000 distinct CDR3 sequences, just over 90% of them present only once. The CDR3 extends over 15 amino acids. With 4 bases clipped from V and 7 bases from J, the junction kept 9 bases outside the gene matches. From germline, CDR1 is SGHNT and CDR2 YYREEE (reference sequence). This clonotype was observed a single time. The chain employs TRBV5-4 and TRBJ1-4, with 8 bases matching TRBD1. The material sequenced was CD4+ T cells from PBMCs. The sequence derives from a human donor with multiple sclerosis. CDR3 sequence reads: CASSRSTGDGEKLFF. The CDR3 region has the DNA TGTGCCAGCAGCCGTTCGACAGGGGATGGTGAAAAACTGTTTTTT.